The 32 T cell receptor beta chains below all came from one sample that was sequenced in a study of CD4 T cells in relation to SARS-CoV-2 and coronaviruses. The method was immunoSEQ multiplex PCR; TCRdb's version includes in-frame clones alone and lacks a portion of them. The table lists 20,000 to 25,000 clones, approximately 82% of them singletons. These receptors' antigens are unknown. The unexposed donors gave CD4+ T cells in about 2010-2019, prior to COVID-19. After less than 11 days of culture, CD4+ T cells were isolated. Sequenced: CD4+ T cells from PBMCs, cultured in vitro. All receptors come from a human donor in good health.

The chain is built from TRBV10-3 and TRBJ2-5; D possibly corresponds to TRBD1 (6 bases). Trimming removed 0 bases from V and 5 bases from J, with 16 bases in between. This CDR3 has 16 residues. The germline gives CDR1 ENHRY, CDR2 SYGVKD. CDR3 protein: CAISESGLRTAETQYF. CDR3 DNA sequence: TGTGCCATCAGTGAGTCTGGTCTTCGGACAGCGGAGACCCAGTACTTC.

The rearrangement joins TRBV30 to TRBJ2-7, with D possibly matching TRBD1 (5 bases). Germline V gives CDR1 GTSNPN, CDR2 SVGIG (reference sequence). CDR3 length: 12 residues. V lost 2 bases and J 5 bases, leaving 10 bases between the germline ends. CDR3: CAWSPGNDEQYF. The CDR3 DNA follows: TGTGCCTGGAGTCCAGGGAATGACGAGCAGTACTTC.

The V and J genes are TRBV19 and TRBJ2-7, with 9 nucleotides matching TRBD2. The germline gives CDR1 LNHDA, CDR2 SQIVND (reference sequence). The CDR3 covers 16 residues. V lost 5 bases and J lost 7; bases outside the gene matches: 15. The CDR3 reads CASSSSKGLAWREQYF. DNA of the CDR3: TGTGCCAGTAGTTCATCAAAGGGACTAGCTTGGAGGGAGCAGTACTTC.

The CDR3 reads CAWSDPREQYF. DNA for the CDR3: TGTGCCTGGAGTGACCCGAGGGAGCAGTACTTC. The V gene is TRBV30, the J gene TRBJ2-7; D uncertain. Per the germline V gene, CDR1 is GTSNPN and CDR2 is SVGIG (reference sequence). V dropped 1 base and J dropped 7 bases, with 8 bases sitting between them. This CDR3 is 11 amino acids long.

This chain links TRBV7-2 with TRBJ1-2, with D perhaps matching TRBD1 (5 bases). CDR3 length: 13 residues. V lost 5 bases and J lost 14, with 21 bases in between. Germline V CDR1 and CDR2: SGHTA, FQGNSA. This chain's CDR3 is CASSVNFAGTVTF. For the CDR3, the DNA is TGTGCCAGCAGCGTTAACTTTGCGGGGACGGTAACCTTC.

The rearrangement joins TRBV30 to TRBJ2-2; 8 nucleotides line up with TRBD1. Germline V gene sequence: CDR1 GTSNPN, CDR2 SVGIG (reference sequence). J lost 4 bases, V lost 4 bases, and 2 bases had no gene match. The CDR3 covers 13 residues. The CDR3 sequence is CAWTGQGTGELFF. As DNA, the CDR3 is TGTGCCTGGACAGGACAGGGCACCGGGGAGCTGTTTTTT. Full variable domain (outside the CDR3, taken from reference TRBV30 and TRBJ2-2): SQTIHQWPATLVQPVGSPLSLECTVEGTSNPNLYWYRQAAGRGLQLLFYSVGIGQISSEVPQNLSASRPQDRQFILSSKKLLLSDSGFYLCAWTGQGTGELFFGEGSRLTVL.

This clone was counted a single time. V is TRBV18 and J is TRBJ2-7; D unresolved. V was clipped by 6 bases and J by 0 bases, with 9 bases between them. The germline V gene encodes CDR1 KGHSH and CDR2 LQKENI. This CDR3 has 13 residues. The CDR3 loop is CASSEVSSYEQYF. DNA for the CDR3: TGTGCCAGCTCCGAAGTGAGCTCCTACGAGCAGTACTTC.

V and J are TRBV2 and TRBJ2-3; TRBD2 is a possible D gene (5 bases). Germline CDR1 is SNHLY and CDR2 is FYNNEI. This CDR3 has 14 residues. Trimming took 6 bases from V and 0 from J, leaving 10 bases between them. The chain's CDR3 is CASSRDLSTDTQYF. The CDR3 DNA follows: TGTGCCAGCAGCCGGGATCTAAGCACAGATACGCAGTATTTT.

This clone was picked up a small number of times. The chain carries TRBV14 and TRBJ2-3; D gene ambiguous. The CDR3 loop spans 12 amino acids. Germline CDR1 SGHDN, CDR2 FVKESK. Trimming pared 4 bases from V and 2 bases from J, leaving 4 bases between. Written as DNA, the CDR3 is TGTGCCAGCAGCCCTTTCACAGATACGCAGTATTTT. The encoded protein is CASSPFTDTQYF.

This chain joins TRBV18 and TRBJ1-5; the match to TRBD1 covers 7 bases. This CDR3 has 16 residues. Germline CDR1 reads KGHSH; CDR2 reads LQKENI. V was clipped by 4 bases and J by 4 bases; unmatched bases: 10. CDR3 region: CASSRPGGQINQPQHF. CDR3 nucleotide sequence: TGTGCCAGCTCACGGCCCGGGGGACAGATTAATCAGCCCCAGCATTTT.

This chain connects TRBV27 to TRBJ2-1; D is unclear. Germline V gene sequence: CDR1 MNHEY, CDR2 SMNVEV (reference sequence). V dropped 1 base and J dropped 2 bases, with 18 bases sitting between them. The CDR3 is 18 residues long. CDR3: CASSLFISSHPTYNEQFF. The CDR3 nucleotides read TGTGCCAGCAGTTTATTTATTAGTTCACACCCGACCTACAATGAGCAGTTCTTC.

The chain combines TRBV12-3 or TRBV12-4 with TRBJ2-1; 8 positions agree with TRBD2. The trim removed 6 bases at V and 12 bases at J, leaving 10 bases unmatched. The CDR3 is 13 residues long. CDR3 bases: TGTGCCAGCAGCTCATCGGGGGGGGAACGGCAGTTCTTC. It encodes CASSSSGGERQFF.

CDR3 sequence reads: CASSPQDRGQAGYTF. The CDR3 nucleotides are TGCGCCAGCAGCCCCCAGGACAGGGGGCAGGCCGGCTACACCTTC. The chain uses TRBV4-1 and TRBJ1-2; TRBD1 matches 11 bases. Germline trimming cut 4 bases from V and 8 bases from J; bases unmatched to any gene: 9. The germline V gene encodes CDR1 MGHRA and CDR2 YSYEKL. This CDR3 has 15 residues.

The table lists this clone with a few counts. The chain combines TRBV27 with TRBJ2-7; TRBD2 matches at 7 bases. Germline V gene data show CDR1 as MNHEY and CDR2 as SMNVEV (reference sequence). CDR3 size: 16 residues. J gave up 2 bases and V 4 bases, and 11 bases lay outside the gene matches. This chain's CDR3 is CASSSWGGGEAYEQYF. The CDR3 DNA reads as TGTGCCAGCAGTTCCTGGGGGGGAGGTGAAGCCTACGAGCAGTACTTC.

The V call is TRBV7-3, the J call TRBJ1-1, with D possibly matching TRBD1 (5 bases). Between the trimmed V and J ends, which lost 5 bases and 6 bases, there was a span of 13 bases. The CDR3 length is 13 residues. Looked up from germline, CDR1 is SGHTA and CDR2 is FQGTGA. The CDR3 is CASSPGGASEAFF. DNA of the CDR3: TGTGCCAGCAGCCCAGGAGGGGCCTCTGAAGCTTTCTTT.

CDR3 sequence: CASSIDGNSYNEQFF. For the CDR3, the DNA is TGTGCCAGCAGCATCGACGGAAACTCCTACAATGAGCAGTTCTTC. The chain combines TRBV7-2 with TRBJ2-1; D uncertain. Germline values: CDR1 SGHTA, CDR2 FQGNSA. V lost 5 bases and J 0 bases, leaving 11 bases between the germline ends. The CDR3 spans 15 residues.

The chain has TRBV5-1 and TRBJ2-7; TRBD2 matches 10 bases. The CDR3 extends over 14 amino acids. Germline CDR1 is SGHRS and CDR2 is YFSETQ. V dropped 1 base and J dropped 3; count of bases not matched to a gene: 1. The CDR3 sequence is CASSLSSGGYEQYF. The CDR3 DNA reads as TGCGCCAGCAGCTTGTCTAGCGGGGGCTACGAGCAGTACTTC.

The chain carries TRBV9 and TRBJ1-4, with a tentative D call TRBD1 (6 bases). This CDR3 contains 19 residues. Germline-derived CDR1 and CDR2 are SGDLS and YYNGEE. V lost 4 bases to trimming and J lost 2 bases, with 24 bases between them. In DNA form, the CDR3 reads TGTGCCAGCAGCTCCAGGACAGAGGGAAGTATGTTTACTAATGAAAAACTGTTTTTT. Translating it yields CASSSRTEGSMFTNEKLFF.

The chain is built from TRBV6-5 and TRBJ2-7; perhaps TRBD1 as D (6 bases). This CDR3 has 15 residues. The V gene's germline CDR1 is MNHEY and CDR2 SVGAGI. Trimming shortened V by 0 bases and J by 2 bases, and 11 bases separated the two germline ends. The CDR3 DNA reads TGTGCCAGCAGTTACTCTCAGGACAGCCCCTACGAGCAGTACTTC. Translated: CASSYSQDSPYEQYF.

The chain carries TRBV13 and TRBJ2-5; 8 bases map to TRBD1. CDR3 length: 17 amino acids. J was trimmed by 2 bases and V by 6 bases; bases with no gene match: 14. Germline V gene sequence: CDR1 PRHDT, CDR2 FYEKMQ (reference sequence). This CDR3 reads CASRRQGSRLGQETQYF. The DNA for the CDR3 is TGTGCCAGCAGACGACAGGGGTCGCGGTTGGGGCAAGAGACCCAGTACTTC.

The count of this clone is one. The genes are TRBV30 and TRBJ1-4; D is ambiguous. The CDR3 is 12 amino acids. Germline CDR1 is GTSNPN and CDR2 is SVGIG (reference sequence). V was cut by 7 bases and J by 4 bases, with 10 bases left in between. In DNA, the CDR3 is TGTGCCTACGAGAGGATTAATGAAAAACTGTTTTTT. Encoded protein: CAYERINEKLFF. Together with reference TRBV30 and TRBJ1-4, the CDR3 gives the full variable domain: SQTIHQWPATLVQPVGSPLSLECTVEGTSNPNLYWYRQAAGRGLQLLFYSVGIGQISSEVPQNLSASRPQDRQFILSSKKLLLSDSGFYLCAYERINEKLFFGSGTQLSVL.

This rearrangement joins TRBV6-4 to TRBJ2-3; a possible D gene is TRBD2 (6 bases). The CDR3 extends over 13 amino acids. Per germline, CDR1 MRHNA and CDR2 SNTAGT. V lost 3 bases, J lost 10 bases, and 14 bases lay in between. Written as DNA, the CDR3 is TGTGCCAGCAGTGAACGCAGGGAGGCTGCGCAGTATTTT. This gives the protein CASSERREAAQYF.

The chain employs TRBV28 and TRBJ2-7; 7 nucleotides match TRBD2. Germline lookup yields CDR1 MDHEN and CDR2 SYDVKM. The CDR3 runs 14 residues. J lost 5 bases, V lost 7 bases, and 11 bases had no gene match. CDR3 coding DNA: TGTGCCAGCAAGGTGTCTAGCGGACTGAACGAGCAGTACTTC. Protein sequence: CASKVSSGLNEQYF.

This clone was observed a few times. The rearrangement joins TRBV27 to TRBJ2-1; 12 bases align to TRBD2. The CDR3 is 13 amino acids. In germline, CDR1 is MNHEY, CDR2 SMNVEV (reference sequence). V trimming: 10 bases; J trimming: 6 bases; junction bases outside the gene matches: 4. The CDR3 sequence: CATGTSGSNEQFF. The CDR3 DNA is TGTGCCACCGGGACTAGCGGGTCCAATGAGCAGTTCTTC.

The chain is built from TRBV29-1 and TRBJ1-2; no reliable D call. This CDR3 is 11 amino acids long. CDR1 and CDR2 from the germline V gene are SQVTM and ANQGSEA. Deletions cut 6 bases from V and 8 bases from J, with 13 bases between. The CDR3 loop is CSVLFYGGYTF. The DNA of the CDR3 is TGCAGCGTCTTGTTTTATGGCGGCTACACCTTC.

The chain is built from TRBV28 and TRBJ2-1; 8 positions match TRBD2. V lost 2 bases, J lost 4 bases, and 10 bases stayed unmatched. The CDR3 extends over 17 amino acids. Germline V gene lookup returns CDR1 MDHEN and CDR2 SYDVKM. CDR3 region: CASSLMETGGPYNEQFF. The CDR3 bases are TGTGCCAGCAGTTTAATGGAAACGGGAGGGCCTTACAATGAGCAGTTCTTC.

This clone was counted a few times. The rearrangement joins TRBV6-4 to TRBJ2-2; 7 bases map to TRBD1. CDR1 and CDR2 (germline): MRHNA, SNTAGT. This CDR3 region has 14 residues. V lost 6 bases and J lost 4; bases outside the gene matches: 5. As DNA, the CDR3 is TGTGCCAGCAGCGTCACAGGGGCCACCGGGGAGCTGTTTTTT. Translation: CASSVTGATGELFF.

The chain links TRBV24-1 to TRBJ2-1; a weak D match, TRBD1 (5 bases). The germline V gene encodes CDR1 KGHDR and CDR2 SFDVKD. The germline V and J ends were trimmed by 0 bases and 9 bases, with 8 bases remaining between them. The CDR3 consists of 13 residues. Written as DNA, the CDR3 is TGTGCCACCAGTGATTTGGCTGGGGCTGAGCAGTTCTTC. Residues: CATSDLAGAEQFF.

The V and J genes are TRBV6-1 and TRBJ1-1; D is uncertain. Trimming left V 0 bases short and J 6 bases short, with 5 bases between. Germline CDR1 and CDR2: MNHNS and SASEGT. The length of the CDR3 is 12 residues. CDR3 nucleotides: TGTGCCAGCAGTGAAGCAGTCTCTGAAGCTTTCTTT. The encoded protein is CASSEAVSEAFF.

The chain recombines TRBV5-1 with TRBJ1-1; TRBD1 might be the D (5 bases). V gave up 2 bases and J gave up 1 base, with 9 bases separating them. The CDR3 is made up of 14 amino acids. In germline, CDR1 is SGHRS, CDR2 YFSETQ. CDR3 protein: CASSFSGQNTEAFF. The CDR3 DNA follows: TGCGCCAGCAGCTTTTCAGGGCAGAACACTGAAGCTTTCTTT.

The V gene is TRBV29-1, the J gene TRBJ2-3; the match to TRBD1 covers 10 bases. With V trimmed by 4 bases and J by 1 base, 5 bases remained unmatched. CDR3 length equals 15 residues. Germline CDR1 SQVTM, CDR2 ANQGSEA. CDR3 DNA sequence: TGCAGCGTTGTAGGGGGGACAGGGGGCACAGATACGCAGTATTTT. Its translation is CSVVGGTGGTDTQYF.

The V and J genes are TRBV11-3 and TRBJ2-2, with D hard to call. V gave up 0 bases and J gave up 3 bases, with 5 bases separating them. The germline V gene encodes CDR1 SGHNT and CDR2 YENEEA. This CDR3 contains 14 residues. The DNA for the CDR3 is TGTGCCAGCAGCTTAGAGCCAGACACCGGGGAGCTGTTTTTT. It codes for CASSLEPDTGELFF.